These T cell receptor beta chains were read from a single sample in a study of OX40 agonist ivuxolimab in advanced cancers. Data came from immunoSEQ multiplex PCR; TCRdb stores just in-frame clones and leaves some out. The sample consists of tens of thousands of clones, about 90% of them appearing once. Sequenced material: CD4+ or CD8+ T cells sorted from blood, taken in a trial of the OX40 agonist ivuxolimab. Receptor source: an adult with an advanced solid tumor such as melanoma, head and neck, liver or kidney cancer. The CDR3 runs from the conserved cysteine through the conserved F or W. A D gene is named only where the DNA matches it firmly. Expanded clones are given a class, and other clones once, few, many or no size at all.

clone_size: -
d_call: -
v_call: TRBV6-1
j_call: TRBJ1-2
cdr3_nt: TGTGCCAGCAGTGAAGCGCTACCGGGGTACTATGGCTACACCTTC
cdr3_aa: CASSEALPGYYGYTF

clone_size: once
d_call: -
v_call: TRBV29-1
j_call: TRBJ1-1
cdr3_nt: TGCAGCGTTGAAATGATGAACACTGAAGCTTTCTTT
cdr3_aa: CSVEMMNTEAFF

clone_size: once
d_call: -
v_call: TRBV18
j_call: TRBJ1-6
cdr3_nt: TGTGCCAGCTCACCCTCAAGAGGGCACAATTCACCCCTCCACTTT
cdr3_aa: CASSPSRGHNSPLHF

clone_size: -
d_call: -
v_call: TRBV5-6
j_call: TRBJ1-4
cdr3_nt: TGTGCCAGCAGCTTGGTTGGGGGAGCGGCAACTAATGAAAAACTGTTTTTT
cdr3_aa: CASSLVGGAATNEKLFF

clone_size: once
d_call: -
v_call: TRBV5-1
j_call: TRBJ1-2
cdr3_nt: TGCGCCAGCAGCTTGGCCCACGGGGGTGATGGCTACACCTTC
cdr3_aa: CASSLAHGGDGYTF

clone_size: -
d_call: TRBD1
v_call: TRBV28
j_call: TRBJ1-2
cdr3_nt: TGTGCCAGCAGAACGACAGGGGGCATGGCCGGCGGCTACACCTTC
cdr3_aa: CASRTTGGMAGGYTF

clone_size: -
d_call: TRBD1
v_call: TRBV7-8
j_call: TRBJ2-1
cdr3_nt: TGTGCCAGCAGCTTAGCGACGACAGGGATAGGTGAGCAGTTCTTC
cdr3_aa: CASSLATTGIGEQFF

clone_size: -
d_call: TRBD1
v_call: TRBV5-1
j_call: TRBJ1-1
cdr3_nt: TGCGCCAGCAGCTCCCACAGGGGACCAACCATGAACACTGAAGCTTTCTTT
cdr3_aa: CASSSHRGPTMNTEAFF

clone_size: -
d_call: TRBD2
v_call: TRBV28
j_call: TRBJ2-5
cdr3_nt: TGTGCCAGCAGTTTCCTAAAACCGGGACTAGCGGGACAGGAAGGGGAGACCCAGTACTTC
cdr3_aa: CASSFLKPGLAGQEGETQYF

clone_size: -
d_call: -
v_call: TRBV5-1
j_call: TRBJ2-5
cdr3_nt: TGCGCCAGCAGTGGAGAGGGGAAGAGCAAGACCCAGTACTTC
cdr3_aa: CASSGEGKSKTQYF

clone_size: -
d_call: -
v_call: TRBV28
j_call: TRBJ2-1
cdr3_nt: TGTGCCAGCAGTTTAGGTCGGGAGTTATACAATGAGCAGTTCTTC
cdr3_aa: CASSLGRELYNEQFF

clone_size: -
d_call: -
v_call: TRBV1
j_call: TRBJ1-1
cdr3_nt: TGCACCAGCAGCCCGACAGGAAACACTGAAGCTTTCTTT
cdr3_aa: CTSSPTGNTEAFF

clone_size: -
d_call: -
v_call: TRBV27
j_call: TRBJ1-6
cdr3_nt: TGTGCCAGCAGTTTCGGCCAGAGCTCTTCACCCCTCCACTTT
cdr3_aa: CASSFGQSSSPLHF

clone_size: -
d_call: TRBD1
v_call: TRBV10-3
j_call: TRBJ2-5
cdr3_nt: TGTGCCACCAGGGGGCCAGAAGAGACCCAGTACTTC
cdr3_aa: CATRGPEETQYF

clone_size: -
d_call: -
v_call: TRBV29-1
j_call: TRBJ2-3
cdr3_nt: TGCAGCGTGGGGGGGGACAGTTTCACAGATACGCAGTATTTT
cdr3_aa: CSVGGDSFTDTQYF

clone_size: once
d_call: TRBD2
v_call: TRBV27
j_call: TRBJ2-7
cdr3_nt: TGTGCCAGCAGTTCACCACCGGGGGGCGAGCAGTACTTC
cdr3_aa: CASSSPPGGEQYF

clone_size: -
d_call: TRBD1
v_call: TRBV5-6
j_call: TRBJ1-1
cdr3_nt: TGTGCCAGCAGCGTACAGGGGGTGAACACTGAAGCTTTCTTT
cdr3_aa: CASSVQGVNTEAFF

clone_size: -
d_call: TRBD1
v_call: TRBV4-1
j_call: TRBJ2-5
cdr3_nt: TGCGCCAGCAGCCACCCCACCGACAGGGGGGCGCAAGAGACCCAGTACTTC
cdr3_aa: CASSHPTDRGAQETQYF

clone_size: -
d_call: -
v_call: TRBV28
j_call: TRBJ1-2
cdr3_nt: TGTGCCAGCAGTTTTGAGTTGGGACACCCCTATGGCTACACCTTC
cdr3_aa: CASSFELGHPYGYTF

clone_size: -
d_call: TRBD2
v_call: TRBV28
j_call: TRBJ2-7
cdr3_nt: TGTGCCAGCAGGGGGGGGACTAGCTTCATGGAGCAGTACTTC
cdr3_aa: CASRGGTSFMEQYF

clone_size: -
d_call: -
v_call: TRBV7-2
j_call: TRBJ1-2
cdr3_nt: TGTGCCAGCAGCTTAAGGGAAAACTATGGCTACACCTTC
cdr3_aa: CASSLRENYGYTF

clone_size: -
d_call: TRBD1
v_call: TRBV5-1
j_call: TRBJ2-5
cdr3_nt: TGCGCCAGCAGCCTCACAGGGGAAGAATGGGAGACCCAGTACTTC
cdr3_aa: CASSLTGEEWETQYF

clone_size: -
d_call: -
v_call: TRBV4-1
j_call: TRBJ1-2
cdr3_nt: TGCGCCAGCAGCCAACCGAGGTCCGGGGAAGGGGCCTATGGCTACACCTTC
cdr3_aa: CASSQPRSGEGAYGYTF

clone_size: -
d_call: -
v_call: TRBV14
j_call: TRBJ2-7
cdr3_nt: TGTGCCAGCAGAGGGAGTGGGCAGCTTGGGCGCGAGCAGTACTTC
cdr3_aa: CASRGSGQLGREQYF

clone_size: -
d_call: TRBD2
v_call: TRBV19
j_call: TRBJ2-7
cdr3_nt: TGTGCCAGTGCCCCGGGGGGGCTTGGATACGAGCAGTACTTC
cdr3_aa: CASAPGGLGYEQYF

clone_size: -
d_call: -
v_call: TRBV12-2
j_call: TRBJ1-2
cdr3_nt: TGTGCAAGTCGCTTAGAAAACGACTCTCAGGGAACTCGCTATGGCTACACCTTC
cdr3_aa: CASRLENDSQGTRYGYTF

clone_size: -
d_call: -
v_call: TRBV30
j_call: TRBJ1-1
cdr3_nt: TGTGCCTGGAACGGCGCAGTTATGAACACTGAAGCTTTCTTT
cdr3_aa: CAWNGAVMNTEAFF

clone_size: -
d_call: -
v_call: TRBV7-2
j_call: TRBJ1-6
cdr3_nt: TGTGCCAGCAGCTTACCCGGGGGCATAGGGGCACCCCTCCACTTT
cdr3_aa: CASSLPGGIGAPLHF

clone_size: -
d_call: TRBD2
v_call: TRBV6-4
j_call: TRBJ2-3
cdr3_nt: TGTGCCAGCAGTGACAGCGGGAGAACAGATACGCAGTATTTT
cdr3_aa: CASSDSGRTDTQYF

clone_size: -
d_call: -
v_call: TRBV12-5
j_call: TRBJ1-5
cdr3_nt: TGTGCTAGTGGTCGAAGTCAGCCCCAGCATTTT
cdr3_aa: CASGRSQPQHF

clone_size: -
d_call: TRBD1
v_call: TRBV4-3
j_call: TRBJ1-5
cdr3_nt: TGCGCCAGCAGCCGACAGGGACCTGATCAGCCCCAGCATTTT
cdr3_aa: CASSRQGPDQPQHF

clone_size: -
d_call: TRBD2
v_call: TRBV19
j_call: TRBJ2-4
cdr3_nt: TGTGCCAGCCTACTAGCGGGAGTGAAGCTAGCCAAAAACATTCAGTACTTC
cdr3_aa: CASLLAGVKLAKNIQYF

clone_size: -
d_call: -
v_call: TRBV25-1
j_call: TRBJ2-7
cdr3_nt: TGTGCCAGCAGTGAACGGTCCGCCTACGAGCAGTACTTC
cdr3_aa: CASSERSAYEQYF

clone_size: -
d_call: -
v_call: TRBV5-4
j_call: TRBJ1-1
cdr3_nt: TGTGCCAGCAGCTTGGAGACTGAAGCTTTCTTT
cdr3_aa: CASSLETEAFF

clone_size: -
d_call: -
v_call: TRBV25-1
j_call: TRBJ1-4
cdr3_nt: TGTGCCAGCAGTAAAAGGGGGAGGGGGGGTTATGAAAAACTGTTTTTT
cdr3_aa: CASSKRGRGGYEKLFF

clone_size: -
d_call: TRBD1
v_call: TRBV19
j_call: TRBJ2-7
cdr3_nt: TGTGCCAGTAGAGAACAGGGGCTTGCCTACGAGCAGTACTTC
cdr3_aa: CASREQGLAYEQYF

clone_size: -
d_call: -
v_call: TRBV28
j_call: TRBJ2-1
cdr3_nt: TGTGCCAGCAGCCCTGCCCTCTCCTACAATGAGCAGTTCTTC
cdr3_aa: CASSPALSYNEQFF

clone_size: -
d_call: TRBD1
v_call: TRBV7-2
j_call: TRBJ2-3
cdr3_nt: TGTGCCAGCAGACGGACAGGGGGCGCCGCAGATACGCAGTATTTT
cdr3_aa: CASRRTGGAADTQYF

clone_size: -
d_call: TRBD2
v_call: TRBV5-1
j_call: TRBJ2-5
cdr3_nt: TGCGCCAGCAGCAGATCTAGCGGGGGTCCAGAGACCCAGTACTTC
cdr3_aa: CASSRSSGGPETQYF

clone_size: -
d_call: -
v_call: TRBV15
j_call: TRBJ2-2
cdr3_nt: TGTGCCACCAGCAGAGATTTGTTGGGAGGGGGGTTTGGCACCGGGGAGCTGTTTTTT
cdr3_aa: CATSRDLLGGGFGTGELFF

clone_size: -
d_call: TRBD1
v_call: TRBV6-1
j_call: TRBJ2-2
cdr3_nt: TGTGCCAGCAGTGCTCCCGGACAGGGGTTCACCGGGGAGCTGTTTTTT
cdr3_aa: CASSAPGQGFTGELFF

clone_size: -
d_call: -
v_call: TRBV19
j_call: TRBJ1-5
cdr3_nt: TGTGCCAGTAGTGCGGGGGTACGGCAGCCCCAGCATTTT
cdr3_aa: CASSAGVRQPQHF

clone_size: -
d_call: TRBD2
v_call: TRBV27
j_call: TRBJ2-1
cdr3_nt: TGTGCCAGCAGGCCGGGACTACTCTCCTACAATGAGCAGTTCTTC
cdr3_aa: CASRPGLLSYNEQFF

clone_size: once
d_call: -
v_call: TRBV18
j_call: TRBJ1-2
cdr3_nt: TGTGCCAGCTCCTCTGTTGTCAGGGGAGGAGACTATGGCTACACCTTC
cdr3_aa: CASSSVVRGGDYGYTF

clone_size: -
d_call: TRBD1
v_call: TRBV2
j_call: TRBJ2-1
cdr3_nt: TGTGCCAGCCGACAGGGCCTTGACAATGAGCAGTTCTTC
cdr3_aa: CASRQGLDNEQFF

clone_size: -
d_call: -
v_call: TRBV7-6
j_call: TRBJ2-7
cdr3_nt: TGTGCCAGCAGCTTAGAACAGGCGAGCTCCTACGAGCAGTACTTC
cdr3_aa: CASSLEQASSYEQYF

clone_size: -
d_call: -
v_call: TRBV29-1
j_call: TRBJ1-1
cdr3_nt: TGCAGCGTTGAAGACCGGGGGGGAATGAACACTGAAGCTTTCTTT
cdr3_aa: CSVEDRGGMNTEAFF

clone_size: -
d_call: TRBD1
v_call: TRBV5-1
j_call: TRBJ2-7
cdr3_nt: TGCGCCAGCAGTCAGGGACAGGGTATCTACGAGCAGTACTTC
cdr3_aa: CASSQGQGIYEQYF

clone_size: -
d_call: -
v_call: TRBV11-2
j_call: TRBJ1-3
cdr3_nt: TGTGCCAGCAGCTCCACAGGGTCCTCTGGAAACACCATATATTTT
cdr3_aa: CASSSTGSSGNTIYF

clone_size: once
d_call: -
v_call: TRBV30
j_call: TRBJ2-7
cdr3_nt: TGTGCCTGGAGTGGCTACGAGCAGTACTTC
cdr3_aa: CAWSGYEQYF

clone_size: -
d_call: -
v_call: TRBV5-1
j_call: TRBJ2-7
cdr3_nt: TGCGCCAGCAGCCCCGGGGATATCTCCTACGAGCAGTACTTC
cdr3_aa: CASSPGDISYEQYF

clone_size: -
d_call: TRBD2
v_call: TRBV19
j_call: TRBJ2-3
cdr3_nt: TGTGCCAGTCGGCGGACTAGCGGGGGGTCGACAGATACGCAGTATTTT
cdr3_aa: CASRRTSGGSTDTQYF

clone_size: -
d_call: -
v_call: TRBV9
j_call: TRBJ2-4
cdr3_nt: TGTGCCAGCAGCGGCGATCCCCTAGGGACCAAAAACATTCAGTACTTC
cdr3_aa: CASSGDPLGTKNIQYF

clone_size: few
d_call: -
v_call: TRBV30
j_call: TRBJ2-3
cdr3_nt: TGTGCCTGGAGTCCTGGAGGAGAGGCAGATACGCAGTATTTT
cdr3_aa: CAWSPGGEADTQYF

clone_size: -
d_call: TRBD2
v_call: TRBV7-3
j_call: TRBJ2-1
cdr3_nt: TGTGCCAGCAGCTCCGGACTAGCCTATAATGAGCAGTTCTTC
cdr3_aa: CASSSGLAYNEQFF

clone_size: few
d_call: TRBD2
v_call: TRBV30
j_call: TRBJ2-1
cdr3_nt: TGTGCCTGGGGAGGAGGTAGCGGGGGCCGACGGGATGAGCAGTTCTTC
cdr3_aa: CAWGGGSGGRRDEQFF